Listed here are 17 T cell receptor beta chains from one sample, sequenced in a study of cytomegalovirus exposure and HLA in healthy donors. 13 Jbeta primers and 60 Vbeta primers were used for the PCR. Data came from immunoSEQ multiplex PCR; TCRdb stores just in-frame clones and leaves some out. This sample has some 150,000 clones, with roughly 80% found just once. The sequenced sample was PBMCs. These receptors originate from a man between 25 and 39 years old in good health and CMV-seropositive.

The genes are TRBV5-1 and TRBJ2-7, with a weak D call TRBD1 (5 bases). The germline V and J ends were trimmed by 4 bases and 3 bases, with 11 bases remaining between them. This CDR3 has 13 residues. Germline lookup yields CDR1 SGHRS and CDR2 YFSETQ. CDR3 loop: CASSLDTLYEQYF. DNA of the CDR3: TGCGCCAGCAGCCTGGACACCCTCTACGAGCAGTACTTC.

This sequence joins TRBV6-6 and TRBJ1-2, with D maybe TRBD1 (5 bases). V lost 5 bases and J lost 7, with 11 bases in between. The CDR3 extends over 12 amino acids. The germline CDR1 and CDR2 sequences are MNHNY and SVGAGI (reference sequence). This CDR3 is CASSPQGIGYTF. CDR3 DNA: TGTGCCAGCAGTCCTCAGGGTATTGGCTACACCTTC.

This clone was picked up a small number of times. The V gene is TRBV6-5, the J gene TRBJ2-1; 7 bases agree with TRBD1. CDR1 and CDR2 (germline): MNHEY, SVGAGI. The CDR3 is 13 amino acids. The V segment lost 4 bases and the J segment 5 bases; nucleotides outside the gene matches: 2. The CDR3 sequence is CASSLGGHNEQFF. DNA for the CDR3: TGTGCCAGCAGTTTAGGGGGCCACAATGAGCAGTTCTTC.

The chain links TRBV10-3 to TRBJ1-1, with TRBD1 identical over 8 bases. J was trimmed by 4 bases and V by 0 bases; bases with no gene match: 4. The CDR3 sequence is 15 residues long. The germline V gene has CDR1 ENHRY and CDR2 SYGVKD. CDR3 loop: CAISESTGEATEAFF. CDR3 DNA: TGTGCCATCAGTGAGTCGACAGGGGAGGCCACTGAAGCTTTCTTT.

The chain links TRBV5-1 to TRBJ2-1, with D perhaps TRBD1 (6 bases). Germline CDR1 is SGHRS and CDR2 is YFSETQ. The CDR3 spans 16 residues. Trimming removed 2 bases from V and 0 bases from J, with 12 bases in between. The CDR3, as DNA: TGCGCCAGCAGCTTCAGGGGCAGAAGCTCCTACAATGAGCAGTTCTTC. This codes for CASSFRGRSSYNEQFF.

The rearrangement links TRBV7-3 to TRBJ2-1; 10 positions agree with TRBD2. Germline V CDR1 and CDR2: SGHTA, FQGTGA. With 2 bases clipped from V and 2 bases from J, the junction kept 3 bases outside the gene matches. This CDR3 has 16 amino acids. Here the CDR3 reads CASSLRTSGAYNEQFF. CDR3 DNA sequence: TGTGCCAGCAGCTTACGTACTAGCGGGGCCTACAATGAGCAGTTCTTC.

This chain joins TRBV5-6 and TRBJ2-4; 7 nucleotides align to TRBD1. Germline assignment: CDR1 SGHDT and CDR2 YYEEEE. This CDR3 spans 13 amino acids. V was pared by 4 bases and J by 8 bases, with 6 bases of the junction left unmatched. The CDR3 is CASSPGQAYIQYF. In DNA form, the CDR3 reads TGTGCCAGCAGCCCAGGACAGGCCTACATTCAGTACTTC.

This chain joins TRBV7-8 and TRBJ1-5, with TRBD1 matching 7 bases. V gave up 0 bases and J gave up 4 bases; unmatched junction bases: 9. The germline gives CDR1 SGHVS, CDR2 FQNEAQ. This CDR3 region has 17 residues. The CDR3, as DNA: TGTGCCAGCAGCTTAGCGGTTTGGGGGACAGAGAATCAGCCCCAGCATTTT. It codes for CASSLAVWGTENQPQHF.

This rearrangement joins TRBV27 to TRBJ2-3; tentative D call: TRBD1 (5 bases). There are 14 residues in the CDR3. CDR1 and CDR2 (germline): MNHEY, SMNVEV (reference sequence). V gave up 5 bases and J gave up 3 bases, with 12 bases separating them. In DNA form, the CDR3 reads TGTGCCAGCAGTCGCAGGGTTTCGACAGATACGCAGTATTTT. Its translation: CASSRRVSTDTQYF.

This clone was detected a few times. The chain has TRBV10-3 and TRBJ1-2, with a weak D call TRBD1 (5 bases). The length of the CDR3 is 13 residues. Trimming pared 8 bases from V and 3 bases from J, leaving 13 bases between. CDR1 is ENHRY and CDR2 is SYGVKD in the germline V gene. CDR3: CAIARIGDYGYTF. CDR3 sequence (DNA): TGTGCCATCGCCCGGATAGGGGACTATGGCTACACCTTC.

This clone has only a few counts. The chain joins TRBV7-9 to TRBJ1-2; possibly TRBD1 for D (5 bases). Germline assignment: CDR1 SEHNR and CDR2 FQNEAQ (reference sequence). CDR3 length: 12 residues. V lost 11 bases and J 8 bases, leaving 18 bases between the germline ends. The CDR3 DNA is TGTGCCGGTGATGGCAGGGTAGGGGGCTACACCTTC. Its translation is CAGDGRVGGYTF.

CDR3 loop: CASSSGTEINYGYTF. In DNA, the CDR3 is TGTGCCAGCAGCTCCGGGACAGAGATTAACTATGGCTACACCTTC. This sequence joins TRBV11-2 and TRBJ1-2; 7 bases align to TRBD1. There are 15 residues in the CDR3. Germline V gives CDR1 SGHAT, CDR2 FQNNGV. Trimming took 4 bases from V and 1 from J; bases not matched to a gene: 6.

The CDR3 DNA follows: TGTGCCAGCAGCTGGAAGGAGGACGGGGAGCTGTTTTTT. The encoded protein is CASSWKEDGELFF. The gene calls are TRBV7-9 and TRBJ2-2; tentative D call: TRBD2 (5 bases). Trimming shortened V by 4 bases and J by 7 bases, and 10 bases separated the two germline ends. In germline, CDR1 is SEHNR, CDR2 FQNEAQ (reference sequence). This CDR3 comprises 13 residues.

The chain carries TRBV4-1 and TRBJ2-7; 9 bases fit TRBD1. Germline V lookup: CDR1 MGHRA, CDR2 YSYEKL. This CDR3 is 15 amino acids long. Trimming at V came to 4 bases and at J to 1 base, leaving 5 bases not matched to a gene. CDR3 in DNA: TGCGCCAGCAGCCCTGAGACAGGGGGGTCCTACGAGCAGTACTTC. Protein product: CASSPETGGSYEQYF.

The chain links TRBV28 to TRBJ2-7; tentatively, D is TRBD1 (5 bases). The CDR3 extends over 16 amino acids. Trimming shortened V by 4 bases and J by 0 bases, and 16 bases separated the two germline ends. CDR1 is MDHEN and CDR2 is SYDVKM in the germline V gene. CDR3 region: CASSSYGHRTSYEQYF. CDR3 bases: TGTGCCAGCAGTTCCTACGGACACCGAACCTCCTACGAGCAGTACTTC.

The chain recombines TRBV9 with TRBJ1-5; D might be TRBD1 (6 bases). The CDR3 runs 15 residues. Per germline, CDR1 SGDLS and CDR2 YYNGEE. V lost 3 bases and J lost 1, with 11 bases in between. The CDR3 reads CASSARGLSNQPQHF. Here the CDR3 DNA reads TGTGCCAGCAGCGCCAGGGGATTGAGCAATCAGCCCCAGCATTTT.

This rearrangement joins TRBV4-1 to TRBJ2-1, with 13 bases that match TRBD2. V gave up 3 bases and J gave up 5 bases; unmatched junction bases: 4. Germline V gene lookup returns CDR1 MGHRA and CDR2 YSYEKL. The CDR3 runs to 16 residues. The CDR3 is CASSHRTSGGDNEQFF. DNA for the CDR3: TGCGCCAGCAGCCACCGAACTAGCGGGGGGGACAATGAGCAGTTCTTC.